Listed here is a single TCR beta chain. Its antigen is as yet unknown. The data stem from a study of T cells after posttransplantation cyclophosphamide. Regarding the study as a whole: After PTCy, TRB diversity resembled that of CNI/methotrexate controls. Later blood repertoires were often dominated by clones from the donor CD8+ memory compartment. TRB overlap between skin or GI tissue T cells and blood was limited.

The protocol was immunoSEQ multiplex PCR, while the TCRdb copy is restricted to in-frame clones and leaves out a portion. The sample contains some 49,000 clones, 92% of which appear only once. J lost 1 base, V lost 1 base, and 3 bases had no gene match. Germline lookup yields CDR1 MNHEY and CDR2 SMNVEV (reference sequence). This CDR3 is built from 15 residues. This sequence joins TRBV27 and TRBJ1-1; 7 bases are a match to TRBD1. The sequenced sample consisted of PBMCs. The sequence derives from a woman in her 50s in good health and a related stem cell transplant donor. The CDR3 DNA is TGTGCCAGCAGTTTATTGGGGACAGCGAACACTGAAGCTTTCTTT. Translating gives CASSLLGTANTEAFF.